Sequencing of this T cell receptor (beta chain) was carried out in a study of T cells in Graves' hyperthyroidism and ophthalmopathy. Study in general: Staff took peripheral blood when the initial diagnosis was made, before any treatment began.

The germline V gene has CDR1 SEHNR and CDR2 FQNEAQ (reference sequence). This CDR3 region has 14 residues. The J segment lost 6 bases and the V segment lost 8 bases, leaving 11 bases of the junction unmatched. This clonotype was seen ten or more times. RNA transcripts served as the template for amplifying TCR beta CDR3 regions. First-round RT-PCR of the TCR CDR3 relied on the HTBI primer set. TCRdb reanalysed the multiplex PCR reads using MiXCR and keeps one entry per CDR3 protein. Of hundreds of thousands of distinct CDR3 sequences listed, about a sixth are singletons. The source is a woman in her thirties or forties with Graves' ophthalmopathy. This chain links TRBV7-9 with TRBJ2-7, with 9 bases lining up with TRBD1. Sequenced sample: blood. The CDR3 DNA follows: TGTGCCAGCGGAACAGGGGGCGTCCCAGGCGAGCAGTACTTC. Translated: CASGTGGVPGEQYF.